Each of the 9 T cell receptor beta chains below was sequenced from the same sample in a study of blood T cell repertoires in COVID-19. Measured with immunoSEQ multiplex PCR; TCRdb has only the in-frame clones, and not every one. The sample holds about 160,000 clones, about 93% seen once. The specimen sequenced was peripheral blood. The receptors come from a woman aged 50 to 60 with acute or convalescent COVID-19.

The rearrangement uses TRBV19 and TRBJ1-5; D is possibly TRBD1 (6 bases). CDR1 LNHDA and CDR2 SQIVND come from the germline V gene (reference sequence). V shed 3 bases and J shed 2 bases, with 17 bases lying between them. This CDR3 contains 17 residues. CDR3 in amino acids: CASSILEGDGGNQPQHF. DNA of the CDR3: TGTGCCAGTAGTATCTTAGAGGGGGATGGTGGCAATCAGCCCCAGCATTTT.

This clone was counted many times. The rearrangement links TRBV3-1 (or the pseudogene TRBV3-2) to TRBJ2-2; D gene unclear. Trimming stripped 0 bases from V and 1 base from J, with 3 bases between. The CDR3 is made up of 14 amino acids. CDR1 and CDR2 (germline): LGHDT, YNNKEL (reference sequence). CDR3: CASSQDRNTGELFF. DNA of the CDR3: TGTGCCAGCAGCCAAGACAGGAACACCGGGGAGCTGTTTTTT.

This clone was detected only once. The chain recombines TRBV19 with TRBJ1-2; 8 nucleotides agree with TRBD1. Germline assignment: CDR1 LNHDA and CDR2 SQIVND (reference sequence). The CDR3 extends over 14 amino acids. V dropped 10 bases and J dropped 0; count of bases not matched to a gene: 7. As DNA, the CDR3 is TGTGCCACCCGACAGGGGTTAACTAACTATGGCTACACCTTC. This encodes CATRQGLTNYGYTF.

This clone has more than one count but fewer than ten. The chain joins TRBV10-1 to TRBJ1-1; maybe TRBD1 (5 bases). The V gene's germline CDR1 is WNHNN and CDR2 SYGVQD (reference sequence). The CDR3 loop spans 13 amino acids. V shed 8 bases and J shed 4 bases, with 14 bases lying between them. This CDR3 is CASARDFSTEAFF. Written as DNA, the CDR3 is TGCGCCAGCGCCCGGGACTTTAGCACTGAAGCTTTCTTT.

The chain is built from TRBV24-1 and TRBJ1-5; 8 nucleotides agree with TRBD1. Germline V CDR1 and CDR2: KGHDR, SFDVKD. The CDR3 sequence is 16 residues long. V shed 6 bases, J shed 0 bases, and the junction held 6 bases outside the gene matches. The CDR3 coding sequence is TGTGCCACCAGTCAAACCGGGACAGGTAGCAATCAGCCCCAGCATTTT. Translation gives CATSQTGTGSNQPQHF.

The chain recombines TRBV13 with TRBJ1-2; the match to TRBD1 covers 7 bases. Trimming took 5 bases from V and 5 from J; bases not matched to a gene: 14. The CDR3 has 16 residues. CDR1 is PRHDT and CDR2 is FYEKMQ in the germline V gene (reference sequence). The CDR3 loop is CASSRKGTQGPYGYTF. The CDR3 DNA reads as TGTGCCAGCAGCCGGAAAGGGACACAGGGGCCGTATGGCTACACCTTC.

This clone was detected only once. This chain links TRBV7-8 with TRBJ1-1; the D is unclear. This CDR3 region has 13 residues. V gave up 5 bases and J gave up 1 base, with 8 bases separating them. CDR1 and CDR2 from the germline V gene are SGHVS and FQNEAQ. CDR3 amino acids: CASSPSTNTEAFF. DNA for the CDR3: TGTGCCAGCAGCCCGAGCACGAACACTGAAGCTTTCTTT.

This CDR3 is CASSSTGVNEQYF. The CDR3 DNA sequence: TGTGCCAGCAGCTCGACAGGGGTTAACGAGCAGTACTTC. The V and J genes are TRBV5-6 and TRBJ2-7, with TRBD1 matching over 8 bases. Germline V lookup: CDR1 SGHDT, CDR2 YYEEEE. The V gene end was trimmed by 3 bases and the J gene end by 5 bases; junction bases not matched to a gene: 4. There are 13 residues in the CDR3.

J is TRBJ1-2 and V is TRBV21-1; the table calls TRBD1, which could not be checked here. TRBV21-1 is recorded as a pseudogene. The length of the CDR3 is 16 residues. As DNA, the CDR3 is TGTGCCAGCAGCAAAGCCACACCGGGACAGATCTATGGCTACACCTTC. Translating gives CASSKATPGQIYGYTF.